This TCR beta chain emerged from a study of blood T cell repertoires in COVID-19. As for the study in general: PBMCs, B-cell-depleted T cells, or T cells provided the cDNA or gDNA that made up the material.

Seattle enrolled patients during active infection and tracked them longitudinally. V lost 1 base, J lost 6 bases, and 13 bases lay in between. This CDR3 is built from 15 residues. CDR1 is MGHRA, CDR2 YSYEKL, per germline. The data were produced by immunoSEQ multiplex PCR, yet TCRdb's version contains in-frame clones alone and is incomplete. The repertoire holds around 68,000 clones, approximately 83% seen once, with 16% in the top ten. Source material: peripheral blood. This TCR derives from a middle-aged man with COVID-19, enrolled during active disease. The chain carries TRBV4-1 and TRBJ2-1; D perhaps matches TRBD1 (5 bases). Here the CDR3 reads CASSQVSGSGNEQFF. Written as DNA, the CDR3 is TGCGCCAGCAGCCAAGTGTCAGGGTCGGGCAATGAGCAGTTCTTC.